The 30 T cell receptor beta chains below were found in one sample sequenced in a study of T-cell memory formation after mild COVID-19. TCRdb re-derived calls from the 5' RACE reads in MiXCR, one entry per CDR3 protein. The repertoire holds under 450,000 distinct CDR3 sequences, with 13% to 15% as singletons. Sequenced input: PBMCs or a T cell subset sorted from them (not recorded which). These receptors were obtained from a man aged 18-30 years who had mild COVID-19 (a few samples of this study predate the infection). Cell type and time point are not known.

This clonotype was found once. The V call is TRBV30, the J call TRBJ1-5; D is undetermined. The CDR3 runs to 12 residues. Germline CDR1 and CDR2: GTSNPN and SVGIG (reference sequence). The V gene lost 6 bases and the J gene lost 6 bases, with 12 bases spanning the gap. This chain's CDR3 is CACAGESQPQHF. CDR3 nucleotide sequence: TGTGCCTGTGCCGGGGAGAGTCAGCCCCAGCATTTT.

This sequence joins TRBV20-1 and TRBJ2-7, with D unresolved. CDR3 length equals 11 residues. CDR1 is DFQATT and CDR2 is SNEGSKA in the germline V gene (reference sequence). V lost 2 bases to trimming and J lost 5 bases, with 7 bases between them. The CDR3 loop reads CSARNENEQYF. The DNA for the CDR3 is TGCAGTGCTAGAAACGAAAACGAGCAGTACTTC.

The genes are TRBV5-1 and TRBJ2-7; D may correspond to TRBD1 or TRBD2 (5 bases each). Trimming removed 3 bases at V and 3 bases at J, with 10 bases between. The CDR3 has 13 residues. Germline CDR1 SGHRS, CDR2 YFSETQ. The CDR3 here is CASSWDGLYEQYF. CDR3 DNA sequence: TGCGCCAGCAGCTGGGACGGCCTCTACGAGCAGTACTTC.

V is TRBV7-9 and J is TRBJ1-4; tentatively, D is TRBD1 (5 bases). CDR3 length: 15 residues. The germline V gene has CDR1 SEHNR and CDR2 FQNEAQ (reference sequence). The V end was cut by 1 base, the J end by 8 bases, with 14 bases between. The chain's CDR3 is CASSLDRTLEEKLFF. The CDR3 DNA follows: TGTGCCAGCAGCTTAGACCGGACACTGGAAGAAAAACTGTTTTTT.

This clonotype was detected many times. The J gene is TRBJ1-1, the V gene TRBV20-1; TRBD1 matches at 7 bases. Germline loops: CDR1 DFQATT, CDR2 SNEGSKA (reference sequence). J lost 7 bases, V lost 0 bases, and 11 bases had no gene match. The CDR3 runs 15 residues. This CDR3 reads CSARDPARGLDEAFF. CDR3 in DNA: TGCAGTGCTAGAGACCCAGCAAGGGGGCTGGATGAAGCTTTCTTT.

This clonotype showed up just a few times. This chain's CDR3 is CASSLADRHNSPLHF. CDR3 nucleotides: TGTGCCAGCAGCTTAGCGGACAGACATAATTCACCCCTCCACTTT. The chain recombines TRBV7-2 with TRBJ1-6, with a possible D match to TRBD1 (6 bases). The ends were cut back, 0 bases at V and 5 bases at J, with 8 bases in the middle. Germline V gives CDR1 SGHTA, CDR2 FQGNSA. The CDR3 is 15 residues long.

The chain couples TRBV9 to TRBJ1-5; TRBD1 might be the D (5 bases). CDR1 SGDLS and CDR2 YYNGEE come from the germline V gene. The germline V and J ends were trimmed by 2 bases and 9 bases, with 12 bases remaining between them. This CDR3 has 13 amino acids. CDR3 sequence (DNA): TGTGCCAGCAGCGTGGGAGCCGGGGGGCCCCAGCATTTT. This codes for CASSVGAGGPQHF.

This chain joins TRBV3-2 and TRBJ2-7; the table's D call, TRBD1, was not checked against the DNA. TRBV3-2 is a pseudogene. This CDR3 has 13 residues. CDR3 nucleotide sequence: TGTGCCAAAACCCGGCAGGGGCTATACGAGCAGTACGTC. Translating it yields CAKTRQGLYEQYV.

The sample holds many counts of this clonotype. The chain has TRBV7-9 and TRBJ2-1; D call uncertain. Deletions cut 3 bases from V and 4 bases from J, with 7 bases between. CDR1 SEHNR and CDR2 FQNEAQ come from the germline V gene (reference sequence). The CDR3 consists of 13 residues. The CDR3 DNA reads as TGTGCCAGCAGCTTGAGTCTGTACAATGAGCAGTTCTTC. Translated: CASSLSLYNEQFF. Full variable domain (rest looked up from reference TRBV7-9 and TRBJ2-1): DTGVSQNPRHKITKRGQNVTFRCDPISEHNRLYWYRQTLGQGPEFLTYFQNEAQLEKSRLLSDRFSAERPKGSFSTLEIQRTEQGDSAMYLCASSLSLYNEQFFGPGTRLTVL.

This chain uses TRBV7-3 with TRBJ2-5, with 12 bases fitting TRBD2. Germline V CDR1 and CDR2: SGHTA, FQGTGA. Trimming cost V 0 bases and J 4 bases; bases outside gene matches: 12. This CDR3 comprises 19 residues. This CDR3 reads CASSLTGASGGDSRETQYF. The CDR3 DNA reads as TGTGCCAGCAGCTTAACAGGGGCTAGCGGGGGGGACTCACGAGAGACCCAGTACTTC.

This clonotype occurred a few times. The chain is built from TRBV7-6 and TRBJ2-1; 7 bases align to TRBD1. Trimming removed 3 bases from V and 7 bases from J; junction bases left unmatched: 6. CDR3 length: 14 amino acids. Per germline, CDR1 SGHVS and CDR2 FNYEAQ. The CDR3 loop is CASSLRQGTNEQFF. In nucleotides, the CDR3 is TGTGCCAGCAGCTTGAGACAGGGAACTAATGAGCAGTTCTTC.

The genes are TRBV19 and TRBJ1-2; D gene uncertain. This CDR3 is built from 12 residues. V gave up 6 bases and J gave up 7 bases, with 12 bases separating them. Germline CDR1 and CDR2: LNHDA and SQIVND (reference sequence). The CDR3 nucleotides are TGTGCCAGTAGCCAAAATGTCGGTGGCTACACCTTC. Residues: CASSQNVGGYTF.

This clonotype has at least ten counts. This rearrangement joins TRBV7-8 to TRBJ2-1, with D unresolved. The V gene's germline CDR1 is SGHVS and CDR2 FQNEAQ. Trimming left V 0 bases short and J 5 bases short, with 8 bases between. The CDR3 spans 14 residues. CDR3 coding DNA: TGTGCCAGCAGCTTAGCAGTCTCACACAATGAGCAGTTCTTC. Its translation is CASSLAVSHNEQFF. Using reference TRBV7-8 and TRBJ2-1 for the parts outside the CDR3, the full variable domain is GAGVSQSPRYKVAKRGQDVALRCDPISGHVSLFWYQQALGQGPEFLTYFQNEAQLDKSGLPSDRFFAERPEGSVSTLKIQRTQQEDSAVYLCASSLAVSHNEQFFGPGTRLTVL.

The chain uses TRBV6-6 and TRBJ2-2, with 11 positions matching TRBD2. Trimming at V came to 8 bases and at J to 5 bases, leaving 22 bases not matched to a gene. CDR1 is MNHNY, CDR2 SVGAGI, per germline (reference sequence). This CDR3 has 20 amino acids. The chain's CDR3 is CASRNPWASGGTWGTGELFF. The CDR3, as DNA: TGTGCCAGCCGAAACCCGTGGGCTAGCGGGGGGACCTGGGGTACCGGGGAGCTGTTTTTT.

This clonotype was observed many times. This chain links TRBV12-3 or TRBV12-4 with TRBJ1-1; D ambiguous. Trimming pared 2 bases from V and 0 bases from J, leaving 7 bases between. This CDR3 has 14 residues. Written as DNA, the CDR3 is TGTGCCAGCAGTTTAAGGGAAATGAACACTGAAGCTTTCTTT. Amino acid sequence: CASSLREMNTEAFF.

This clonotype was seen many times. The chain uses TRBV7-9 and TRBJ2-2; no clear D gene. The CDR3 loop spans 14 amino acids. Trimming took 3 bases from V and 8 from J, leaving 13 bases between them. Germline V gene sequence: CDR1 SEHNR, CDR2 FQNEAQ (reference sequence). The CDR3 coding sequence is TGTGCCAGCAGCTTCCTACTTGCTGGAGGGGAGCTGTTTTTT. This translates into CASSFLLAGGELFF.

This clonotype was found a few times. This sequence joins TRBV7-3 and TRBJ2-2; either TRBD1 or TRBD2 may supply D (6 bases each). The V gene lost 5 bases and the J gene lost 3 bases, with 16 bases spanning the gap. Germline assignment: CDR1 SGHTA and CDR2 FQGTGA. The CDR3 has 16 amino acids. For the CDR3, the DNA is TGTGCCAGCAGCACGAGGTACAGGGAGGACACCGGGGAGCTGTTTTTT. Its translation: CASSTRYREDTGELFF.

The genes are TRBV19 and TRBJ2-7; TRBD2 is a possible D gene (7 bases). The CDR3 is 17 amino acids. The germline V and J ends were trimmed by 0 bases and 2 bases, with 17 bases remaining between them. Germline CDR1 and CDR2: LNHDA and SQIVND (reference sequence). CDR3 DNA: TGTGCCAGTAGTATAGAAGACCGGACAGCGGGAACCTACGAGCAGTACGTC. Translated, it gives CASSIEDRTAGTYEQYV.

This clonotype was counted ten times or more. J is TRBJ2-2 and V is TRBV28; 9 bases line up with TRBD1. Trimming at V came to 6 bases and at J to 6 bases, leaving 8 bases not matched to a gene. Germline V lookup: CDR1 MDHEN, CDR2 SYDVKM. This CDR3 region has 15 residues. CDR3 loop: CASRLNRGRSGELFF. The CDR3, as DNA: TGTGCCAGCAGACTAAACAGGGGGCGGTCCGGGGAGCTGTTTTTT.

This chain uses TRBV24-1 with TRBJ2-1, with D unclear. The V gene's germline CDR1 is KGHDR and CDR2 SFDVKD. The CDR3 has 13 amino acids. With 4 bases removed from V and 7 bases from J, the gap between germline ends came to 10 bases. CDR3 sequence (DNA): TGTGCCACCAGTGACGAAAAGAGAAATGAGCAGTTCTTC. Translation: CATSDEKRNEQFF.

The rearrangement links TRBV4-1 to TRBJ1-2; tentative D call: TRBD1 (6 bases). Trimming shortened V by 5 bases and J by 8 bases, and 15 bases separated the two germline ends. This CDR3 is built from 13 residues. Looked up from germline, CDR1 is MGHRA and CDR2 is YSYEKL. Here the CDR3 reads CASSYHRVKGYTF. The CDR3 DNA sequence: TGCGCCAGCAGCTATCACAGGGTTAAGGGCTACACCTTC.

The sample holds many counts of this clonotype. The gene calls are TRBV18 and TRBJ1-5; 7 bases are a match to TRBD1. Trimming cost V 8 bases and J 4 bases; bases outside gene matches: 8. Germline values: CDR1 KGHSH, CDR2 LQKENI. This CDR3 contains 14 residues. The CDR3 loop reads CASSPPGGNQPQHF. The CDR3 DNA follows: TGTGCCAGCAGCCCCCCAGGGGGAAATCAGCCCCAGCATTTT.

This chain connects TRBV6-1 to TRBJ2-7, with 8 bases identical to TRBD2. From germline, CDR1 is MNHNS and CDR2 SASEGT. With V trimmed by 3 bases and J by 6 bases, 7 bases remained unmatched. CDR3 length equals 14 residues. This chain's CDR3 is CASSESGGRSEQYF. Written as DNA, the CDR3 is TGTGCCAGCAGTGAGAGCGGGGGTAGGAGCGAGCAGTACTTC.

This clonotype appeared many times. The chain uses TRBV5-1 and TRBJ2-5, with unresolved D. The germline V gene has CDR1 SGHRS and CDR2 YFSETQ. The ends were cut back, 2 bases at V and 7 bases at J, with 9 bases in the middle. The CDR3 covers 12 residues. The DNA of the CDR3 is TGCGCCAGCAGCTTCACCCCGGGGACCCAGTACTTC. As protein: CASSFTPGTQYF.

This clonotype showed up just a few times. J is TRBJ1-4 and V is TRBV9, with TRBD1 matching 9 bases. Germline V CDR1 and CDR2: SGDLS, YYNGEE. J gave up 4 bases and V 6 bases, and 7 bases lay outside the gene matches. The CDR3 is 15 residues long. CDR3 in amino acids: CASNLGQGLNEKLFF. In DNA form, the CDR3 reads TGTGCCAGCAACTTAGGACAGGGGCTTAATGAAAAACTGTTTTTT.

CDR3 in amino acids: CASSPTVTPNTEAFF. The CDR3 nucleotides read TGCGCCAGCAGCCCGACAGTTACTCCGAACACTGAAGCTTTCTTT. V and J are TRBV5-1 and TRBJ1-1; TRBD1 might be the D (5 bases). Germline lookup yields CDR1 SGHRS and CDR2 YFSETQ. The V and J ends lost 4 bases and 1 base respectively, with 14 bases between them. This CDR3 spans 15 amino acids.

This clonotype was counted a few times. This chain joins TRBV5-6 and TRBJ1-6, with TRBD1 as a possible D gene (5 bases). V shed 4 bases and J shed 7 bases, with 15 bases lying between them. Germline CDR1 reads SGHDT; CDR2 reads YYEEEE. This CDR3 comprises 15 residues. The CDR3 bases are TGTGCCAGCAGCCTCCACCAGGGTGGAAATTCACCCCTCCACTTT. Amino acid sequence: CASSLHQGGNSPLHF.

The sample holds a few counts of this clonotype. The chain joins TRBV12-3 or TRBV12-4 to TRBJ2-3; 11 positions agree with TRBD2. With 3 bases clipped from V and 2 bases from J, the junction kept 4 bases outside the gene matches. The CDR3 length is 16 residues. The CDR3 protein is CASSLNSGGVTDTQYF. The CDR3 DNA is TGTGCCAGCAGTTTGAATAGCGGGGGGGTCACAGATACGCAGTATTTT.

J is TRBJ1-4 and V is TRBV10-3, with D perhaps matching TRBD1 (6 bases). V was pared by 2 bases and J by 2 bases, with 9 bases between. The CDR3 has 15 amino acids. In germline, CDR1 is ENHRY, CDR2 SYGVKD. CDR3 DNA: TGTGCCATCAGTGAGAGGACAGCCACTAATGAAAAACTGTTTTTT. This gives the protein CAISERTATNEKLFF.

This clonotype was observed a handful of times. The J gene is TRBJ1-4, the V gene TRBV15; unclear D gene. The ends were cut back, 5 bases at V and 0 bases at J, with 13 bases in the middle. This CDR3 has 16 residues. Germline lookup yields CDR1 LNHNV and CDR2 YYDKDF (reference sequence). CDR3 protein: CATSSRHSATNEKLFF. CDR3 coding DNA: TGTGCCACCAGCTCCCGACACTCAGCAACTAATGAAAAACTGTTTTTT.